The rows below give T cell receptor beta chains drawn from one sample of a study of radiotherapy plus CTLA-4 blockade in lung cancer. Measured with immunoSEQ multiplex PCR; TCRdb has only the in-frame clones, and not every one. The data contain roughly 98,000 clones, over 80% of them singletons. Sequencing used peripheral blood, obtained from a patient treated with radiotherapy plus ipilimumab. These receptors came from a human donor with non-small cell lung cancer that progressed on radiotherapy plus ipilimumab. Both conserved end residues are part of each CDR3. A D gene is named only where the DNA matches it firmly. Clone size is stated in some rows and not others, as once, few, many or a class when expanded.

TRBJ1-1 TRBV2 once TRBD1 TGTGCCAGCAGTATCGGGACAGGGAAAGCTTTCTTT CASSIGTGKAFF
TRBJ2-1 TRBV6-5 NA NA TGTGCCAGCAGCAGCAGGCCCCGACCATCCAATGAGCAGTTCTTC CASSSRPRPSNEQFF
TRBJ1-1 TRBV7-2 NA TRBD1 TGTGCCAGCAGCTTCCAGGGGGACACTGAAGCTTTCTTT CASSFQGDTEAFF
TRBJ1-6 TRBV14 few NA TGTGCCAGCAGCCAAGGGCCGCCTAATTCACCCCTCCACTTT CASSQGPPNSPLHF
TRBJ1-6 TRBV10-3 NA TRBD1 TGTGCCATCAGTCTGACAGGGGGTAATTCACCCCTCCACTTT CAISLTGGNSPLHF
TRBJ2-7 TRBV7-8 NA NA TGTGCCAGCAGCTTTAGGGTTTCCTCGTACGAGCAGTACTTC CASSFRVSSYEQYF
TRBJ2-2 TRBV5-1 NA TRBD1 TGCGCCAGCACCGTCGGGGACAGGGGCACCGGGGAGCTGTTTTTT CASTVGDRGTGELFF
TRBJ2-1 TRBV2 few NA TGTGCCAGCAGGCCTTGGGGAGGGGGGCAGTTCTTC CASRPWGGGQFF
TRBJ2-6 TRBV18 NA NA TGTGCCAGCTCGGGGGCATCCTCTGGGGCCAACGTCCTGACTTTC CASSGASSGANVLTF
TRBJ2-6 TRBV25-1 NA TRBD1 TGTGCCAGCAGTACAGGGGGGTCTGGGGCCAACGTCCTGACTTTC CASSTGGSGANVLTF
TRBJ2-7 TRBV11-2 NA NA TGTGCCAGCAGTTACGATACTCGGGAGCAGTACTTC CASSYDTREQYF
TRBJ2-2 TRBV27 NA NA TGTGCCAGCGGGGCTCCCAACACCGGGGAGCTGTTTTTT CASGAPNTGELFF
TRBJ2-1 TRBV15 few TRBD2 TGTGCCACCCACTGGGGCGGGAGTTACCGGTACAATGAGCAGTTCTTC CATHWGGSYRYNEQFF
TRBJ2-7 TRBV11-1 NA NA TGTGCCAGCAGCTTAGATGGCAGGGACGGCGAGCAGTACTTC CASSLDGRDGEQYF
TRBJ2-5 TRBV7-2 NA TRBD2 TGTGCCAGCAGCTTAGCGCGGGGGTACCAAGAGACCCAGTACTTC CASSLARGYQETQYF
TRBJ2-1 TRBV10-3 NA NA TGTGCCATCAGTGAAAGCAGGGGTGGAAATGAGCAGTTCTTC CAISESRGGNEQFF
TRBJ2-1 TRBV18 NA NA TGTGCCAGCTCACCACCAGGGGGCTACAATGAGCAGTTCTTC CASSPPGGYNEQFF
TRBJ2-7 TRBV11-3 NA NA TGTGCCAGCAGCTTAGTCTTGGGGTACTGCGAGCAGTACTTC CASSLVLGYCEQYF
TRBJ1-1 TRBV28 NA NA TGTGCCAGCAGCCGATACACTGAAGCTTTCTTT CASSRYTEAFF
TRBJ1-1 TRBV28 NA NA TGTGCTTCAAAATACAGTTCAGAAGCTTTCTTT CASKYSSEAFF
TRBJ1-2 TRBV7-2 NA NA TGTGCCAGCAGCTCCCGGGGGGGAGCTAACTATGGCTACACCTTC CASSSRGGANYGYTF
TRBJ2-5 TRBV11-2 NA TRBD2 TGTGCCAGCAGCCCTAGCGGGGGGCGCCAAGAGACCCAGTACTTC CASSPSGGRQETQYF
TRBJ2-7 TRBV4-3 once NA TGCGCCAGCAGCCAAGAGCAGGGGGGGGTCTACGAGCAGTACTTC CASSQEQGGVYEQYF
TRBJ2-5 TRBV7-2 few NA TGTGCCAGCAGCTTAGTTGGAGTAGAGACCCAGTACTTC CASSLVGVETQYF
TRBJ1-3 TRBV5-1 NA NA TGCGCCAGCAGCTTCGAAGCGATCTCTGGAAACACCATATATTTT CASSFEAISGNTIYF
TRBJ2-1 TRBV19 NA TRBD2 TGTGCCAGTAACCCATGGGGGGGACTCCAGGGAAATGAGCAGTTCTTC CASNPWGGLQGNEQFF
TRBJ2-6 TRBV30 NA NA TGTGCCTGGAGGCCAGACTGGGGTATCTCTGGGGCCAACGTCCTGACTTTC CAWRPDWGISGANVLTF
TRBJ1-3 TRBV7-2 NA NA TGTGCCAGCAGCCTGGCAGGGGTCGGAAACACCATATATTTT CASSLAGVGNTIYF
TRBJ2-1 TRBV4-2 NA TRBD2 TGTGCCAGCAGCCAGGGGGGGGGACTAGCGGCCAATGAGCAGTTCTTC CASSQGGGLAANEQFF
TRBJ1-4 TRBV9 NA TRBD1 TGTGCCAGCAGCGCCACCGGGACAGCTTGGGAAAAACTGTTTTTT CASSATGTAWEKLFF
TRBJ1-5 TRBV10-1 NA NA TGCGCCAGCAGTGAGTCGAGTGGTCAGCCCCAGCATTTT CASSESSGQPQHF
TRBJ2-5 TRBV25-1 NA NA TGTGCCAGCAGTTCCTTAGCGAGGGAGACCCAGTACTTC CASSSLARETQYF
TRBJ2-1 TRBV5-6 NA TRBD2 TGTGCCAGCAGCCAGAGAACGAGCGGGGTCAATGAGCAGTTCTTC CASSQRTSGVNEQFF
TRBJ2-5 TRBV9 NA TRBD1 TGTGCCAGCAGCGTAGTAGGGACAGGGGACGGAGAGACCCAGTACTTC CASSVVGTGDGETQYF
TRBJ2-5 TRBV5-4 NA NA TGTGCCAGCAGCTCGTACCAAGAGACCCAGTACTTC CASSSYQETQYF
TRBJ2-4 TRBV6-1 NA NA TGTGCCATCAGTGATCCAGGGTCTCTAGCCAAAAACATTCAGTACTTC CAISDPGSLAKNIQYF
TRBJ1-2 TRBV19 NA TRBD1 TGTGCCACCGCGGGAGGAAGACAGGGGCTCTATGGCTACACCTTC CATAGGRQGLYGYTF
TRBJ2-1 TRBV9 NA NA TGTGCCAGCAGCGTAGTAAGCGATACAGGCGCCTGGGACAATGAGCAGTTCTTC CASSVVSDTGAWDNEQFF
TRBJ1-2 TRBV29-1 NA NA TGCAGCGTTCGGACAAGCTATGGCTACACCTTC CSVRTSYGYTF
TRBJ1-4 TRBV7-9 NA TRBD1 TGTGCCAGCAGCTTAGGGACAGGGCTTCGTGAAAAACTGTTTTTT CASSLGTGLREKLFF
TRBJ1-2 TRBV6-1 NA NA TGTGCCAGCAGTGAGTTTGGTCCAACAAACTATGGCTACACCTTC CASSEFGPTNYGYTF
TRBJ2-3 TRBV15 NA NA TGTGCCACCGGGGCCATGGATACGCAGTATTTT CATGAMDTQYF
TRBJ2-7 TRBV11-3 few TRBD1 TGTGCCAGCAGCCCCATGACAGGGGGCGCTTACGAGCAGTACTTC CASSPMTGGAYEQYF
TRBJ2-2 TRBV27 NA NA TGTGCCAGCCGTGAGTTCTCATCCAATTCCGGGGAGCTGTTTTTT CASREFSSNSGELFF
TRBJ2-1 TRBV4-3 NA TRBD2 TGCGCCAGCAGCCAAGATCGGCGGGAGTACAATGAGCAGTTCTTC CASSQDRREYNEQFF
TRBJ2-7 TRBV6-1 few TRBD1 TGTGCCAGCAGAGAAAGGGACAGGGGGTCCTACGAGCAGTACTTC CASRERDRGSYEQYF
TRBJ2-1 TRBV6-6 NA TRBD2 TGTGAGAGTCGCGGGGGCTCCTACAATGAGCAGTTCTTC CESRGGSYNEQFF
TRBJ2-3 TRBV14 NA TRBD2 TGTGCCAGCAGCCAATTGGGCGGGAGGTTGGATACGCAGTATTTT CASSQLGGRLDTQYF
TRBJ2-3 TRBV5-6 NA TRBD2 TGTGCCAGCAGCTTACCGGGACTAGCGGGGAGCACAGATACGCAGTATTTT CASSLPGLAGSTDTQYF
TRBJ2-7 TRBV4-3 NA TRBD1 TGCGCCAGCAGCCAAGAGACAGGGGGGCCCTACGAGCAGTACTTC CASSQETGGPYEQYF
TRBJ2-7 TRBV7-8 NA TRBD2 TGTGCCAGCAGCCCGGGGGTAGCGGGGCACTACGAGCAGTACTTC CASSPGVAGHYEQYF
TRBJ2-2 TRBV5-4 NA TRBD1 TGTGCCAGCAGCCCCGGGACAGGGGTGAACACCGGGGAGCTGTTTTTT CASSPGTGVNTGELFF
TRBJ2-5 TRBV11-2 once TRBD2 TGTGCCAGCAGCTTCCCCACTAGCGGGGGGGCGGGTGAGACCCAGTACTTC CASSFPTSGGAGETQYF
TRBJ2-3 TRBV5-1 NA TRBD2 TGCGCCAGCATCCCGACTAGCGGGGGGGCCGGAGATACGCAGTATTTT CASIPTSGGAGDTQYF
TRBJ1-1 TRBV18 NA NA TGTGCCAGCTCACCACCGATCCCGGGAAGGCCCCAGAACACTGAAGCTTTCTTT CASSPPIPGRPQNTEAFF
TRBJ2-7 TRBV11-2 NA TRBD2 TGTGCCAGCACTAGCGGGGGGCGGAGCGGTTACGAGCAGTACTTC CASTSGGRSGYEQYF
TRBJ2-7 TRBV5-1 NA NA TGCGCCAGCAGCTCCTTAGATATCGGCGAGCAGTACTTC CASSSLDIGEQYF